The 27 T cell receptor beta chains below all came from one sample that was sequenced in a study of T-cell memory formation after mild COVID-19. Via MiXCR, TCRdb re-called the 5' RACE reads, giving one row per CDR3 protein. The data show more than 250,000 distinct CDR3 sequences, roughly 18% seen once. The sample consisted of PBMCs or a T cell subset sorted from them (not recorded which). These TCRs come from a young man who had mild COVID-19 (a few samples of this study predate the infection). Cell type and time point are not known.

This clonotype was found a few times. The chain couples TRBV18 to TRBJ1-2; the D is unclear. V was shortened by 6 bases and J by 8 bases, with 25 bases between the two germline ends. There are 16 residues in the CDR3. Germline CDR1 and CDR2: KGHSH and LQKENI. The CDR3 reads CASSPLAQDIQGGYTF. The CDR3 region has the DNA TGTGCCAGCTCCCCCCTCGCTCAGGATATTCAAGGCGGCTACACCTTC.

A few counts support this clonotype. The chain carries TRBV3-1 and TRBJ2-5, with 7 bases fitting TRBD1. The CDR3 has 14 amino acids. The ends lost 4 bases at V and 2 bases at J; junction bases unmatched: 4. Germline V lookup: CDR1 LGHDT, CDR2 YNNKEL (reference sequence). The CDR3 protein is CASSPGTVQETQYF. DNA of the CDR3: TGTGCCAGCAGCCCCGGGACAGTTCAAGAGACCCAGTACTTC.

The chain is built from TRBV11-2 and TRBJ1-2; 8 bases fit TRBD1. Germline V lookup: CDR1 SGHAT, CDR2 FQNNGV. This CDR3 is 15 amino acids long. The J segment lost 3 bases and the V segment lost 3 bases, leaving 6 bases of the junction unmatched. CDR3 sequence: CASSFHEQGDYGYTF. The CDR3, as DNA: TGTGCCAGCAGCTTCCACGAACAGGGGGACTATGGCTACACCTTC.

The chain has TRBV3-1 and TRBJ2-7; 9 bases line up with TRBD1. The CDR3 is 20 residues long. The germline V gene has CDR1 LGHDT and CDR2 YNNKEL (reference sequence). V was clipped by 4 bases and J by 2 bases; unmatched bases: 21. DNA for the CDR3: TGTGCCAGCAGCCTCAGGTGGAGGACAGGGGCCCCCTTAAGAACCTACGAGCAGTACTTC. Translated: CASSLRWRTGAPLRTYEQYF.

This clonotype was counted many times. CDR3: CASSFFRGNSYNEQFF. The CDR3 coding sequence is TGTGCCAGCAGCTTTTTCCGGGGGAATTCCTACAATGAGCAGTTCTTC. This sequence joins TRBV5-8 and TRBJ2-1, with D perhaps TRBD2 (6 bases). Germline V gene data show CDR1 as SGHTS and CDR2 as YDEGEE. The germline V and J ends were trimmed by 2 bases and 1 base, with 13 bases remaining between them. This CDR3 has 16 residues. Full variable domain (rest looked up from reference TRBV5-8 and TRBJ2-1): EAGVTQSPTHLIKTRGQQATLRCSPISGHTSVYWYQQALGLGLQFLLWYDEGEERNRGNFPPRFSGRQFPNYSSELNVNALELEDSALYLCASSFFRGNSYNEQFFGPGTRLTVL.

This clonotype occurred many times. The chain's CDR3 is CASSRGWGAGQETQYF. CDR3 sequence (DNA): TGTGCCAGCAGCCGCGGATGGGGGGCGGGACAAGAGACCCAGTACTTC. V usage is TRBV7-8 and J usage is TRBJ2-5; D tentatively fits TRBD1 or TRBD2 (6 bases each). V lost 5 bases and J 2 bases, leaving 18 bases between the germline ends. The CDR3 has 16 amino acids. Germline CDR1 SGHVS, CDR2 FQNEAQ. Together with reference TRBV7-8 and TRBJ2-5, the CDR3 gives the full variable domain: GAGVSQSPRYKVAKRGQDVALRCDPISGHVSLFWYQQALGQGPEFLTYFQNEAQLDKSGLPSDRFFAERPEGSVSTLKIQRTQQEDSAVYLCASSRGWGAGQETQYFGPGTRLLVL.

There are many counts of this clonotype. This chain joins TRBV10-3 and TRBJ2-3; TRBD2 matches 12 bases. The CDR3 length is 15 residues. Germline CDR1 reads ENHRY; CDR2 reads SYGVKD. V lost 2 bases and J lost 7; bases outside the gene matches: 4. The CDR3 is CAISEPSGGANTQYF. The CDR3 coding sequence is TGTGCCATCAGTGAGCCTAGCGGGGGGGCCAATACGCAGTATTTT.

This clonotype was counted between two and nine times. The V and J genes are TRBV6-1 and TRBJ2-7; D call uncertain. Germline assignment: CDR1 MNHNS and CDR2 SASEGT. Trimming cost V 1 base and J 2 bases, with 12 bases left between them. The CDR3 is 15 amino acids. The CDR3 DNA reads TGTGCCAGCAGTGAAGGGGCAGGCCCAGCCTACGAGCAGTACGTC. It encodes CASSEGAGPAYEQYV.

This clonotype was counted ten times or more. The CDR3 loop is CASSFGIQETQYF. The CDR3 nucleotides read TGTGCCAGCAGTTTCGGGATACAAGAGACCCAGTACTTC. The chain links TRBV7-2 to TRBJ2-5, with D possibly TRBD2 on 5 matching bases. Trimming took off 6 bases at V and 2 bases at J, with 10 bases between the two ends. CDR1 is SGHTA, CDR2 FQGNSA, per germline. The CDR3 is 13 residues long.

The gene calls are TRBV3-1 and TRBJ1-2; the match to TRBD1 covers 8 bases. Germline V gives CDR1 LGHDT, CDR2 YNNKEL (reference sequence). The CDR3 is 14 amino acids. V was pared by 6 bases and J by 0 bases, with 3 bases of the junction left unmatched. CDR3 region: CASRLQGANYGYTF. The CDR3 DNA sequence: TGTGCCAGCAGGCTACAGGGGGCTAACTATGGCTACACCTTC.

This clonotype has ten or more counts. The V gene is TRBV5-6, the J gene TRBJ2-3; D gene unclear. Between the trimmed V and J ends, which lost 1 base and 6 bases, there was a span of 3 bases. The germline CDR1 and CDR2 sequences are SGHDT and YYEEEE. This CDR3 has 11 amino acids. DNA for the CDR3: TGTGCCAGCAGCTTGCGTGATACGCAGTATTTT. Its protein is CASSLRDTQYF.

Worth noting for this clonotype: One end of the junction fails to match germline, which may point to a read error. The chain combines TRBV10-2 with TRBJ2-5; D is ambiguous. CDR3 length: 13 residues. Looked up from germline, CDR1 is WSHSY and CDR2 is SAAADI. The CDR3 loop is CASSEWDRETHYF. In nucleotides, the CDR3 is TGCGCCAGCAGTGAATGGGATAGAGAGACCCATTACTTC.

This sequence joins TRBV4-3 and TRBJ2-3; 11 bases align to TRBD2. With 4 bases clipped from V and 1 base from J, the junction kept 7 bases outside the gene matches. The CDR3 runs 17 residues. Germline CDR1 and CDR2: LGHNA and YSLEER. This chain's CDR3 is CASSRTLTSGGTDTQYF. The CDR3 DNA reads as TGCGCCAGCAGCCGCACGTTGACTAGCGGGGGCACAGATACGCAGTATTTT.

The sample holds a few counts of this clonotype. The genes are TRBV12-5 and TRBJ1-1; D is undetermined. This CDR3 comprises 15 residues. Germline V gene data show CDR1 as LGHNT and CDR2 as FRNRAP. Deletions cut 7 bases from V and 0 bases from J, with 15 bases between. The CDR3 here is CASALPVAVNTEAFF. CDR3 DNA: TGTGCTAGTGCCCTCCCCGTGGCTGTGAACACTGAAGCTTTCTTT.

This clonotype was found a few times. V is TRBV2 and J is TRBJ2-2, with D perhaps matching TRBD1 (7 bases). V dropped 2 bases and J dropped 3 bases, with 16 bases sitting between them. The germline CDR1 and CDR2 sequences are SNHLY and FYNNEI. The CDR3 is 17 amino acids. In DNA, the CDR3 is TGTGCCAGCAGTGAATTGGAGGGACAGAGTTACACCGGGGAGCTGTTTTTT. This codes for CASSELEGQSYTGELFF.

This clonotype came up a few times. This chain uses TRBV5-1 with TRBJ2-7, with D unresolved. Deletions cut 0 bases from V and 0 bases from J, with 7 bases between. Germline V lookup: CDR1 SGHRS, CDR2 YFSETQ. The CDR3 has 14 amino acids. Here the CDR3 reads CASSLAWSSYEQYF. The CDR3 DNA is TGCGCCAGCAGCTTGGCGTGGAGCTCCTACGAGCAGTACTTC.

There are a few counts of this clonotype. The CDR3 loop reads CASSYGATGELFF. The CDR3 DNA sequence: TGTGCCAGCAGTTACGGGGCCACCGGGGAGCTGTTTTTT. The chain carries TRBV6-5 and TRBJ2-2; D possibly corresponds to TRBD1 (5 bases). In germline, CDR1 is MNHEY, CDR2 SVGAGI. This CDR3 is built from 13 residues. V gave up 2 bases and J gave up 4 bases, with 5 bases separating them.

This clonotype was seen only a few times. The CDR3 protein is CASSLRQGSDEQFF. CDR3 sequence (DNA): TGTGCCAGCAGTTTACGACAGGGGAGCGATGAGCAGTTCTTC. J is TRBJ2-1 and V is TRBV12-3 or TRBV12-4, with 8 bases fitting TRBD1. The CDR3 has 14 amino acids. The V segment lost 2 bases and the J segment 8 bases; nucleotides outside the gene matches: 5.

This clonotype was picked up a small number of times. This chain connects TRBV7-2 to TRBJ2-2; D unclear. CDR1 SGHTA and CDR2 FQGNSA come from the germline V gene. Trimming left V 5 bases short and J 0 bases short, with 16 bases between. This CDR3 region has 17 residues. CDR3 region: CASSQNVEVPNTGELFF. CDR3 coding DNA: TGTGCCAGCAGCCAAAACGTTGAGGTACCGAACACCGGGGAGCTGTTTTTT.

The gene calls are TRBV5-6 and TRBJ2-5; D may be TRBD1 (6 bases). V shed 2 bases and J shed 1 base, with 12 bases lying between them. The CDR3 is made up of 15 amino acids. From germline, CDR1 is SGHDT and CDR2 YYEEEE. The CDR3 DNA follows: TGTGCCAGCAGCTTTGGGGGCCCCAGCCAAGAGACCCAGTACTTC. Its protein product is CASSFGGPSQETQYF.

This clonotype has a handful of counts. This chain connects TRBV4-1 to TRBJ2-1; D is perhaps TRBD1 (6 bases). Trimming took 3 bases from V and 5 from J, leaving 14 bases between them. The CDR3 is 15 amino acids. Germline V gene sequence: CDR1 MGHRA, CDR2 YSYEKL. In DNA, the CDR3 is TGCGCCAGCAGCCACCAGGGGCTTGGCAACAATGAGCAGTTCTTC. Residues: CASSHQGLGNNEQFF.

This chain uses TRBV4-1 with TRBJ2-2; D unclear. CDR1 is MGHRA, CDR2 YSYEKL, per germline. The CDR3 loop spans 14 amino acids. V lost 2 bases to trimming and J lost 7 bases, with 11 bases between them. The CDR3 spells CASSQRATDGELFF. DNA for the CDR3: TGCGCCAGCAGCCAACGGGCAACGGACGGGGAGCTGTTTTTT.

This clonotype has more than one count but fewer than ten. This chain connects TRBV28 to TRBJ2-3; D remains ambiguous. Trimming took off 1 base at V and 6 bases at J, with 17 bases between the two ends. Germline V lookup: CDR1 MDHEN, CDR2 SYDVKM. The CDR3 is made up of 16 amino acids. The CDR3 region has the DNA TGTGCCAGCAGTTTATCTCTAAGCTTTTGGGTCGATACGCAGTATTTT. Protein: CASSLSLSFWVDTQYF.

The V call is TRBV12-3 or TRBV12-4, the J call TRBJ1-2; 7 bases fit TRBD1. There are 12 residues in the CDR3. Trimming removed 7 bases from V and 4 bases from J; junction bases left unmatched: 3. The CDR3 nucleotides read TGTGCCAGCACCCGGGACAGCTATGGCTACACCTTC. Translated, it gives CASTRDSYGYTF.

This clonotype was detected ten times or more. The rearrangement joins TRBV4-1 to TRBJ2-6, with D unclear. V dropped 0 bases and J dropped 0 bases, with 6 bases sitting between them. Germline V lookup: CDR1 MGHRA, CDR2 YSYEKL. The CDR3 spans 16 residues. CDR3 nucleotide sequence: TGCGCCAGCAGCCAAGATACCTACTCTGGGGCCAACGTCCTGACTTTC. Its protein product is CASSQDTYSGANVLTF.

In this sample, this clonotype turned up a few times. This CDR3 reads CASSQDPGWGTEAFF. The CDR3 nucleotides read TGTGCCAGCAGCCAAGATCCCGGGTGGGGCACTGAAGCTTTCTTT. The chain couples TRBV3-1 to TRBJ1-1; no reliable D call. Germline V gene sequence: CDR1 LGHDT, CDR2 YNNKEL (reference sequence). The CDR3 is 15 amino acids. Trimming left V 0 bases short and J 4 bases short, with 12 bases between.

The chain has TRBV19 and TRBJ2-1, with 12 nucleotides matching TRBD2. V lost 5 bases and J lost 4; bases outside the gene matches: 6. Germline V gene lookup returns CDR1 LNHDA and CDR2 SQIVND (reference sequence). This CDR3 contains 16 residues. The CDR3 reads CASSPLLAGGYNEQFF. In DNA, the CDR3 is TGTGCCAGTAGTCCCCTTCTAGCGGGGGGGTACAATGAGCAGTTCTTC.